This T cell receptor (beta chain) appears in the sequencing data of a study of glioma-infiltrating T cells after dendritic cell vaccination. About the study: Dendritic cell vaccination trial patients had either newly diagnosed or recurrent glioblastoma. Findings of the study overall: Few patients contributed both blood and tumor specimens.

Libraries were prepared by immunoSEQ multiplex PCR; TCRdb keeps only in-frame clonotypes and omits some of them. The table has tens of thousands of clones, around 90% seen once; the top ten hold around 2.4%. CDR3 size: 15 residues. CDR1 and CDR2 from the germline V gene are MGHRA and YSYEKL. Deletions cut 0 bases from V and 2 bases from J, with 8 bases between. This clone was seen more than once but under ten times. The antigen is not known. As to time point: after dendritic cell vaccination, including at tumor progression/relapse. Fresh-frozen tumor tissue and more than two years of survival data were available for all. None of the glioblastoma patients had an isocitrate dehydrogenase mutation.

This chain connects TRBV4-1 to TRBJ1-5, with D perhaps matching TRBD1 (5 bases). The sequences come from blood, collected after dendritic cell vaccination. The origin of this receptor is a human donor with glioblastoma. The CDR3 region has the DNA TGCGCCAGCAGCCAAGAGGGAGGGGGCAATCAGCCCCAGCATTTT. This gives the protein CASSQEGGGNQPQHF.